The 11 T cell receptor beta chains in this list originate from one sample, sequenced in a study of blood T cell repertoires in COVID-19. Sequencing used immunoSEQ multiplex PCR; TCRdb keeps in-frame clones, though not all of them. The sample shows about 220,000 clones, 82% of them seen only once. Input material: peripheral blood. These receptors originate from a woman aged 80 or over with acute or convalescent COVID-19.

This clone came up once. This sequence joins TRBV5-4 and TRBJ1-2; 8 bases map to TRBD1. Germline CDR1 is SGHNT and CDR2 is YYREEE (reference sequence). This CDR3 has 15 residues. V dropped 2 bases and J dropped 3; count of bases not matched to a gene: 6. For the CDR3, the DNA is TGTGCCAGCAGCTTACGGGACAGGAGGGACTATGGCTACACCTTC. It translates to CASSLRDRRDYGYTF.

This clone occurred once. J is TRBJ1-5 and V is TRBV2; 7 bases map to TRBD1. The CDR3 is 14 amino acids. Germline trimming cut 6 bases from V and 3 bases from J; bases unmatched to any gene: 5. Germline V gene sequence: CDR1 SNHLY, CDR2 FYNNEI. The CDR3 DNA sequence: TGTGCCAGCAGCGGGACAGTAAACAATCAGCCCCAGCATTTT. This gives the protein CASSGTVNNQPQHF.

This chain uses TRBV27 with TRBJ2-7, with TRBD2 matching over 8 bases. Germline V lookup: CDR1 MNHEY, CDR2 SMNVEV (reference sequence). The CDR3 runs 15 residues. J gave up 0 bases and V 4 bases, and 5 bases lay outside the gene matches. As DNA, the CDR3 is TGTGCCAGCAGTTCCCCGGGACTAGTCTCCTACGAGCAGTACTTC. Translation gives CASSSPGLVSYEQYF.

The J gene is TRBJ2-7, the V gene TRBV7-9; 8 positions match TRBD1. Germline V gives CDR1 SEHNR, CDR2 FQNEAQ (reference sequence). This CDR3 contains 15 residues. V trimming: 5 bases; J trimming: 5 bases; junction bases outside the gene matches: 11. The DNA for the CDR3 is TGTGCCAGCAGCGCAGCGGACAGGGATTACGACGAGCAGTACTTC. It specifies CASSAADRDYDEQYF.

The rearrangement uses TRBV6-1 and TRBJ2-5; TRBD2 matches at 11 bases. Trimming took 1 base from V and 5 from J; bases not matched to a gene: 3. This CDR3 comprises 15 residues. CDR1 and CDR2 (germline): MNHNS, SASEGT. Here the CDR3 DNA reads TGTGCCAGCAGTGAAGAGGTAGCGGGGGGGGAGACCCAGTACTTC. Its translation: CASSEEVAGGETQYF.

A word on this clone: A junction boundary mismatches the germline segment, possibly from a read error. This chain uses TRBV9 with TRBJ2-3; 11 positions agree with TRBD2. The germline V gene has CDR1 SGDLS and CDR2 YYNGEE. This CDR3 spans 13 amino acids. The CDR3 spells CASAYFSGGELDF. For the CDR3, the DNA is TGTGCCAGCGCCTACTTTAGCGGGGGGGAGTTGGATTTT. Full variable domain (rest looked up from reference TRBV9 and TRBJ2-3): DSGVTQTPKHLITATGQRVTLRCSPRSGDLSVYWYQQSLDQGLQFLIQYYNGEERAKGNILERFSAQQFPDLHSELNLSSLELGDSALYFCASAYFSGGELDFGPGTRLTVL.

The chain links TRBV28 to TRBJ1-2, with D uncertain. V lost 5 bases to trimming and J lost 0 bases, with 13 bases between them. Per the germline V gene, CDR1 is MDHEN and CDR2 is SYDVKM. The CDR3 has 15 amino acids. Here the CDR3 DNA reads TGTGCCAGCAGTCCCTTACAGACCTCTAACTATGGCTACACCTTC. Its translation: CASSPLQTSNYGYTF.

With respect to this clone: The identical CDR3 is also encoded by other nucleotide sequences in the sample. The V and J genes are TRBV29-1 and TRBJ1-3, with D hard to call. Trimming removed 4 bases at V and 3 bases at J, with 7 bases between. The CDR3 is 12 residues long. The germline CDR1 and CDR2 sequences are SQVTM and ANQGSEA. The CDR3 loop is CSVVEGGNTIYF. Here the CDR3 DNA reads TGCAGCGTTGTGGAGGGTGGAAACACCATATATTTT.

V gene TRBV7-9 combines with J gene TRBJ1-2, with 8 nucleotides matching TRBD1. With V trimmed by 5 bases and J by 4 bases, 9 bases remained unmatched. CDR1 is SEHNR and CDR2 is FQNEAQ in the germline V gene (reference sequence). The CDR3 length is 15 residues. The CDR3 region is CASSAYDRGAYGYTF. CDR3 nucleotides: TGTGCCAGCAGCGCATATGACAGGGGAGCCTATGGCTACACCTTC. Full variable domain (outside the CDR3, taken from reference TRBV7-9 and TRBJ1-2): DTGVSQNPRHKITKRGQNVTFRCDPISEHNRLYWYRQTLGQGPEFLTYFQNEAQLEKSRLLSDRFSAERPKGSFSTLEIQRTEQGDSAMYLCASSAYDRGAYGYTFGSGTRLTVV.

V and J are TRBV3-1 (or the pseudogene TRBV3-2) and TRBJ1-1, with D perhaps TRBD1 (6 bases). Germline CDR1 is LGHDT and CDR2 is YNNKEL (reference sequence). Trimming cost V 5 bases and J 3 bases, with 16 bases left between them. The CDR3 spans 15 residues. CDR3 nucleotide sequence: TGTGCCAGCAGCGCCCGGGACACCCGACACACTGAAGCTTTCTTT. Protein sequence: CASSARDTRHTEAFF.

The chain joins TRBV27 to TRBJ2-7, with D possibly matching TRBD2 (6 bases). Germline V gene data show CDR1 as MNHEY and CDR2 as SMNVEV (reference sequence). V was cut by 8 bases and J by 0 bases, with 14 bases left in between. The CDR3 length is 14 residues. DNA for the CDR3: TGTGCCAGCCGAAGGGACGGGAGCTCCTACGAGCAGTACTTC. Amino acids: CASRRDGSSYEQYF.